The T cell receptor beta chain described here comes from a study of T cell responses to AZD1222 COVID-19 vaccine. Study observations and caveats: A rise in Spike-specific TCR breadth and depth followed two AZD1222 doses.

This clone was seen just once. Its specificity is not known. The table came from immunoSEQ multiplex PCR; TCRdb's copy has only in-frame clones and leaves some out. The sample lists 95,000 to 150,000 clones, roughly 90% occurring once. CDR1 SGHTA and CDR2 FQGNSA come from the germline V gene. Deletions cut 2 bases from V and 0 bases from J, with 4 bases between. The CDR3 is made up of 13 amino acids. This TCR came from an adult in good health. This sequence joins TRBV7-2 and TRBJ2-5; no reliable D call. Sequences were derived from peripheral blood, sampled on day 0 of AZD1222 vaccination. DNA of the CDR3: TGTGCCAGCAGCTTACCGTACCAAGAGACCCAGTACTTC. Protein: CASSLPYQETQYF.